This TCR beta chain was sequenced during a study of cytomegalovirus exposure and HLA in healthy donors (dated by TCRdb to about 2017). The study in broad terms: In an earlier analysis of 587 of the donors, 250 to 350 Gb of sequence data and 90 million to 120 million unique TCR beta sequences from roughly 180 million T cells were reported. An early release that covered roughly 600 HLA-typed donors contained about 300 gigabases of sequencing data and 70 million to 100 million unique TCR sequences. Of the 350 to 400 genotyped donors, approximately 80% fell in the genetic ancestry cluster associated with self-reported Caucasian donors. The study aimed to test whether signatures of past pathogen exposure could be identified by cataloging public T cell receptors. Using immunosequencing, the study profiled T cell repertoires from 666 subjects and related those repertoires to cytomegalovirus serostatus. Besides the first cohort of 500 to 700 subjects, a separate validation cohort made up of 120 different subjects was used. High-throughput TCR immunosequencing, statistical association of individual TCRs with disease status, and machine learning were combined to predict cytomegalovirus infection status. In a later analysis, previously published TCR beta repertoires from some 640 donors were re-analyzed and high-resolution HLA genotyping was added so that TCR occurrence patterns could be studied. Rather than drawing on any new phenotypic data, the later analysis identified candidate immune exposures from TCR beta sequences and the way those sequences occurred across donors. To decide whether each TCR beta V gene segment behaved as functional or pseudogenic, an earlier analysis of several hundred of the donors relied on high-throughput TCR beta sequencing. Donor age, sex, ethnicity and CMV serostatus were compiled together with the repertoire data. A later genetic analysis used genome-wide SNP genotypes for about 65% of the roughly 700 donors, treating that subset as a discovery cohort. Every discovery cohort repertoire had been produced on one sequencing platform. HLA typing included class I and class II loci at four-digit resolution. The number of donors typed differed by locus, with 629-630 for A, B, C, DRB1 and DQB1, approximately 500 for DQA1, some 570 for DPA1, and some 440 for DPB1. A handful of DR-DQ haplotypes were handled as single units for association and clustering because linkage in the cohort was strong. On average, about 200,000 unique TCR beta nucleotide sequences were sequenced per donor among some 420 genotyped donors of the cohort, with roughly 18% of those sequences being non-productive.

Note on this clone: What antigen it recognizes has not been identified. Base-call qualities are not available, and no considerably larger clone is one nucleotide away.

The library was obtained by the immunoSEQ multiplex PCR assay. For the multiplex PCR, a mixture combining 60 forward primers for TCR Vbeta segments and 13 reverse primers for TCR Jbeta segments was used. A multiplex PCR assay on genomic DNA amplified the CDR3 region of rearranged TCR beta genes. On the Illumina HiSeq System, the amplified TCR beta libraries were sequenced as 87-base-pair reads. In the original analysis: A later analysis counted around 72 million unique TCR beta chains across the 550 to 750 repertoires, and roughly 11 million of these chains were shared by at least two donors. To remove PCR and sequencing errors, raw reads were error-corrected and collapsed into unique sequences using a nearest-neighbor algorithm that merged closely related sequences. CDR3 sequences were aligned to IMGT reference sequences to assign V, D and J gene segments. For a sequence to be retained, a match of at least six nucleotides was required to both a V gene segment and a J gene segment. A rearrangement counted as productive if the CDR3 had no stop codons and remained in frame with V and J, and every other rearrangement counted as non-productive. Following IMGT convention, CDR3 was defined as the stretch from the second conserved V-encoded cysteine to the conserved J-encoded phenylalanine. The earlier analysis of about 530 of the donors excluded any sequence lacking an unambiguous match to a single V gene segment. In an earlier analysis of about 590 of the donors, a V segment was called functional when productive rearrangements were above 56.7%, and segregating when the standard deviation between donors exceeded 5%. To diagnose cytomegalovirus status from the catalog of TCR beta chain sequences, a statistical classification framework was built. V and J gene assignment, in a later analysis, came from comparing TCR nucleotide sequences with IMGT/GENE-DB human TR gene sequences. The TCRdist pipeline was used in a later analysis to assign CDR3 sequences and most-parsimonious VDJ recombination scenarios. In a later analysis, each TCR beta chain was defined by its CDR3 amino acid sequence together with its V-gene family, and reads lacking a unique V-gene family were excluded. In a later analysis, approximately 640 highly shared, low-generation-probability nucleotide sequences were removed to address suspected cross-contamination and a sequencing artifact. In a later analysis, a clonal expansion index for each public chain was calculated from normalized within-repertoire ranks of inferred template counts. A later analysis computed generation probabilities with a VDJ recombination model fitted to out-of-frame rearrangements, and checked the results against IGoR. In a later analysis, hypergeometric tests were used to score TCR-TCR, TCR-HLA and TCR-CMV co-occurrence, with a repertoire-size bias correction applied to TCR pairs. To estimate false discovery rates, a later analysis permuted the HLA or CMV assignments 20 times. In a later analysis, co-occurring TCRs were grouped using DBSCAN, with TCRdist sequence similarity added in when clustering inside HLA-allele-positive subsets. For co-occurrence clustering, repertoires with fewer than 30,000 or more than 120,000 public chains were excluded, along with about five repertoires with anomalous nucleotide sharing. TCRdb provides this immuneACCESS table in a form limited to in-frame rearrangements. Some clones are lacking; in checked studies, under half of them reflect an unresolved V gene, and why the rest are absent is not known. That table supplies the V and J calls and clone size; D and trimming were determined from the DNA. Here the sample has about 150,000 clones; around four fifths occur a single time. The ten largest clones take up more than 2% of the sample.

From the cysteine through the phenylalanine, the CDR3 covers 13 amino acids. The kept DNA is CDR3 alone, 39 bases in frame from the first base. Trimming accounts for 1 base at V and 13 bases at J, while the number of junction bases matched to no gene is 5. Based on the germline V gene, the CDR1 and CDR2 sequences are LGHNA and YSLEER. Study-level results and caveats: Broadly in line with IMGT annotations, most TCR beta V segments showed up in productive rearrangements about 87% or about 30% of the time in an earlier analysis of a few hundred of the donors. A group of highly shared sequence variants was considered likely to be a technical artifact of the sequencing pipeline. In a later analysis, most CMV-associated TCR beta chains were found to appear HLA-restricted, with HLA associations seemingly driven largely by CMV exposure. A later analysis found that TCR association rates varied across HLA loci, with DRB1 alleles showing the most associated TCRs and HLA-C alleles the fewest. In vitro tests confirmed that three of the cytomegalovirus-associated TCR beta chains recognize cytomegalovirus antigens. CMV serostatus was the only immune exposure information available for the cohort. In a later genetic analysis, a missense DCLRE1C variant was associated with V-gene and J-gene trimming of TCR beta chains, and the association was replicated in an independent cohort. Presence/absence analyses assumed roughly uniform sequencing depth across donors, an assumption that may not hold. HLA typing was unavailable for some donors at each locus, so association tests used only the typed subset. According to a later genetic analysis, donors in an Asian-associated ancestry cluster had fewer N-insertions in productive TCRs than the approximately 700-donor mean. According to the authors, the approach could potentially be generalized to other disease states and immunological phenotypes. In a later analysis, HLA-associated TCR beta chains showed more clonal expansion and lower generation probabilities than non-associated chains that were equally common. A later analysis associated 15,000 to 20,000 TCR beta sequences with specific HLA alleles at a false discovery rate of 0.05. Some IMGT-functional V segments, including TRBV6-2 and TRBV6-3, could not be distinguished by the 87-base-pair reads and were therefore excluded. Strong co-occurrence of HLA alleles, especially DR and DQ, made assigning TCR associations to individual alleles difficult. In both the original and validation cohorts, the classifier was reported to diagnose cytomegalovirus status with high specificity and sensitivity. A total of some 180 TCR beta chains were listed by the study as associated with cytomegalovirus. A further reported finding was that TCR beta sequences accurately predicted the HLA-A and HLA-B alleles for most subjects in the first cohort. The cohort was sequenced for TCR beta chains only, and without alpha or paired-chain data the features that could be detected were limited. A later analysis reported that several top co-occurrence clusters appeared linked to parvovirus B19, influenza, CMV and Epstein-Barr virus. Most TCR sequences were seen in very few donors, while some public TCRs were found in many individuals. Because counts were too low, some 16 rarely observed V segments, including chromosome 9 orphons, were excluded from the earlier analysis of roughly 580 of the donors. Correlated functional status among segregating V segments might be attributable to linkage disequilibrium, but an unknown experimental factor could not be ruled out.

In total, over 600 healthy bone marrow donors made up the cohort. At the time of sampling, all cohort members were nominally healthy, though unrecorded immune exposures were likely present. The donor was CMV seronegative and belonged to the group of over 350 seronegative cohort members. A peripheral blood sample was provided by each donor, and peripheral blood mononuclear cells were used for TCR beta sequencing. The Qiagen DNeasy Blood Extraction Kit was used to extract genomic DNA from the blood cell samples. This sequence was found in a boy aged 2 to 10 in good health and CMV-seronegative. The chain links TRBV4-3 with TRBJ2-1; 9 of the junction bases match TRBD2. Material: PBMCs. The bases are TGCGCCAGCAGCCAAGCGGCACTAGCGGGCCAGTTCTTC. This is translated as CASSQAALAGQFF.